Below, 15 T cell receptor beta chains from the same sample are listed, as sequenced in a study of shared clonotypes between healthy human individuals (dated by TCRdb to 2020 to 2021). Library preparation employed the immunoSEQ multiplex PCR assay. Held by TCRdb, this immuneACCESS table contains in-frame sequences only and omits some clones. Under half of the omission traces to an unresolved V gene where checked; the cause of the rest is unknown. The sample table contains approximately 330,000 clones; only one count was recorded for roughly 70% of them. The ten largest clones add up to under 11% of the sample. The sequenced sample consisted of memory CD4+ T cells sorted from blood. Sample cell subset or site, as interpreted from the label and publication: CD45RA-negative fraction. These receptor sequences come from a man between 25 and 39 years old in good health.

The chain links TRBV4-1 to TRBJ2-1, with D possibly TRBD2 on 5 matching bases. Germline V gives CDR1 MGHRA, CDR2 YSYEKL. V was cut by 0 bases and J by 4 bases, with 13 bases left in between. This CDR3 has 16 residues. CDR3 coding DNA: TGCGCCAGCAGCCAAGATCCTAGCAGGCGATACAATGAGCAGTTCTTC. Protein product: CASSQDPSRRYNEQFF.

V usage is TRBV6-1 and J usage is TRBJ2-6; D might be TRBD1 or TRBD2, each matching 5 bases. The V end was cut by 6 bases, the J end by 4 bases, with 13 bases between. The CDR3 has 15 amino acids. Germline V gene lookup returns CDR1 MNHNS and CDR2 SASEGT. The CDR3 nucleotides are TGTGCCAGCAGGGGAGCAGGGAGCGGGGCCAACGTCCTGACTTTC. As protein: CASRGAGSGANVLTF.

The chain couples TRBV5-4 to TRBJ2-5; D unclear. Germline CDR1 is SGHNT and CDR2 is YYREEE (reference sequence). V lost 6 bases to trimming and J lost 0 bases, with 9 bases between them. This CDR3 is built from 13 residues. CDR3 in amino acids: CASKGHDQETQYF. Here the CDR3 DNA reads TGTGCCAGCAAAGGCCACGACCAAGAGACCCAGTACTTC.

V and J are TRBV6-1 and TRBJ2-7, with D tentatively TRBD1 or TRBD2 (5 bases each). Per the germline V gene, CDR1 is MNHNS and CDR2 is SASEGT. The CDR3 loop spans 14 amino acids. V shed 8 bases and J shed 3 bases, with 17 bases lying between them. The chain's CDR3 is CASWAAGSRYEQYF. DNA for the CDR3: TGTGCCAGCTGGGCGGCAGGGAGTCGCTACGAGCAGTACTTC.

The chain recombines TRBV5-1 with TRBJ2-1; 7 positions agree with TRBD2. The CDR3 sequence is 15 residues long. V trimming: 0 bases; J trimming: 4 bases; junction bases outside the gene matches: 4. The germline V gene has CDR1 SGHRS and CDR2 YFSETQ. This CDR3 reads CASSLVGGGYNEQFF. The DNA for the CDR3 is TGCGCCAGCAGCTTGGTGGGGGGAGGGTACAATGAGCAGTTCTTC.

This clone was detected ten times or more. The chain recombines TRBV7-2 with TRBJ2-5; no clear D. The CDR3 sequence is 14 residues long. Germline V gene lookup returns CDR1 SGHTA and CDR2 FQGNSA. V lost 1 base and J 4 bases, leaving 10 bases between the germline ends. For the CDR3, the DNA is TGTGCCAGCAGCTTAGTTGCTTTGGTAGAGACCCAGTACTTC. This translates into CASSLVALVETQYF. The whole variable domain, remainder taken from reference TRBV7-2 and TRBJ2-5, is GAGVSQSPSNKVTEKGKDVELRCDPISGHTALYWYRQSLGQGLEFLIYFQGNSAPDKSGLPSDRFSAERTGGSVSTLTIQRTQQEDSAVYLCASSLVALVETQYFGPGTRLLVL.

V and J are TRBV19 and TRBJ1-5; 7 bases agree with TRBD1. This CDR3 has 14 residues. Germline V gene sequence: CDR1 LNHDA, CDR2 SQIVND (reference sequence). The V gene end was trimmed by 6 bases and the J gene end by 1 base; junction bases not matched to a gene: 3. This CDR3 is CASSGTASNQPQHF. The CDR3 nucleotides read TGTGCCAGTAGCGGGACAGCAAGCAATCAGCCCCAGCATTTT.

The J gene is TRBJ2-7, the V gene TRBV19; tentative D call: TRBD2 (6 bases). CDR1 and CDR2 (germline): LNHDA, SQIVND (reference sequence). The CDR3 contains 11 residues. Trimming removed 11 bases from V and 0 bases from J, with 8 bases in between. For the CDR3, the DNA is TGTGCCGCGGGGACCTCCTACGAGCAGTACTTC. As protein: CAAGTSYEQYF. Drawing the rest from reference TRBV19 and TRBJ2-7, the complete variable domain is DGGITQSPKYLFRKEGQNVTLSCEQNLNHDAMYWYRQDPGQGLRLIYYSQIVNDFQKGDIAEGYSVSREKKESFPLTVTSAQKNPTAFYLCAAGTSYEQYFGPGTRLTVT.

The chain is built from TRBV5-1 and TRBJ2-5, with TRBD2 identical over 16 bases. With V trimmed by 4 bases and J by 4 bases, 4 bases remained unmatched. The CDR3 is 16 amino acids. CDR1 is SGHRS, CDR2 YFSETQ, per germline. The CDR3 coding sequence is TGCGCCAGCAGCCCGGGACTAGCGGGAGGGTTAGAGACCCAGTACTTC. The encoded protein is CASSPGLAGGLETQYF.

The CDR3 here is CASSLGGRDRVYGYTF. DNA of the CDR3: TGTGCCAGCAGCTTAGGTGGCCGGGACAGGGTCTATGGCTACACCTTC. The V and J genes are TRBV7-2 and TRBJ1-2, with 9 bases lining up with TRBD1. Trimming cost V 1 base and J 4 bases; bases outside gene matches: 7. The germline CDR1 and CDR2 sequences are SGHTA and FQGNSA. This CDR3 has 16 amino acids.

The chain has TRBV5-6 and TRBJ2-2; D may be TRBD2 (5 bases). Germline CDR1 SGHDT, CDR2 YYEEEE. V dropped 3 bases and J dropped 6 bases, with 9 bases sitting between them. The CDR3 is 13 amino acids. This CDR3 reads CASSSAGPGELFF. The DNA for the CDR3 is TGTGCCAGCAGCTCCGCGGGTCCCGGGGAGCTGTTTTTT.

The CDR3 loop is CASRSGGLAGATQYF. In nucleotides, the CDR3 is TGCGCCAGCAGGTCCGGGGGACTAGCGGGAGCGACCCAGTACTTC. The gene calls are TRBV5-1 and TRBJ2-5; 14 nucleotides line up with TRBD2. Germline values: CDR1 SGHRS, CDR2 YFSETQ. V was clipped by 5 bases and J by 7 bases; unmatched bases: 7. The CDR3 totals 15 residues.

Remarks on this clone: In the same sample, other DNA sequences code for this CDR3. The V and J genes are TRBV11-3 and TRBJ2-1; D is unresolved. V lost 1 base and J lost 3, with 7 bases in between. The CDR3 is made up of 14 amino acids. Looked up from germline, CDR1 is SGHNT and CDR2 is YENEEA. This CDR3 is CASSLAQSYNEQFF. The CDR3 DNA reads TGTGCCAGCAGCTTAGCACAGAGCTACAATGAGCAGTTCTTC.

The rearrangement joins TRBV29-1 to TRBJ2-7; D ambiguous. CDR1 is SQVTM, CDR2 ANQGSEA, per germline. Trimming took 4 bases from V and 1 from J, leaving 11 bases between them. CDR3 size: 13 residues. This CDR3 is CSVVRASSYEQYF. The CDR3, as DNA: TGCAGCGTTGTCCGGGCCTCTTCCTACGAGCAGTACTTC.

Written as DNA, the CDR3 is TGTGCCAGTAGTTTTTCTCCGACAGGGATGACTGAAGCTTTCTTT. Amino acid sequence: CASSFSPTGMTEAFF. The rearrangement links TRBV19 to TRBJ1-1; 7 bases map to TRBD1. Unmatched junction bases numbered 11, after V lost 5 bases and J lost 5 bases. Germline lookup yields CDR1 LNHDA and CDR2 SQIVND (reference sequence). CDR3 length: 15 residues.